The 21 T cell receptor gamma chains in this list originate from one sample, sequenced in a study of Vδ1+ human thymocytes. Study outcomes and limitations: In the thymus, TRG and TRD repertoires looked highly polyclonal with Gaussian CDR3 lengths.

The template was reverse-transcribed extracted RNA. The CDR3 regions were amplified by multiplex PCR from V-gene primers to a constant-region primer. TCRdb re-called the multiplex PCR reads with CATT. The data show around 11,000 gamma-chain clones, more than 35% seen once. Their recognized antigens are unknown. Sequenced material: Vdelta1+ gamma-delta thymocytes from the thymus. Indicated subset: FACS-sorted CD3+ TCRalphabeta- TCRVdelta1+ TCRVdelta2- thymocytes. The receptor set was obtained from a boy younger than two who had congenital heart surgery.

The V gene is TRGV3, but the J gene lacks a call. Germline assignment: CDR1 VTNTFY and CDR2 YDVSTARD (reference sequence). This CDR3 is 15 amino acids long. Here the CDR3 DNA reads TGTGCCACCTGGGACAGAGAAGCCCCCCCACGAGAAAAACTCTTT. Protein: CATWDREAPPREKLF.

The chain combines TRGV2 with TRGJ1 or TRGJ2. TCRdb offers no J gene call, so here the DNA was matched to germline to obtain one. CDR1 EGSNGY and CDR2 YDSYNSKV come from the germline V gene. The V segment lost 6 bases and the J segment 1 base; nucleotides outside the gene matches: 3. This CDR3 is built from 12 residues. CDR3 DNA sequence: TGTGCCACCTGGACCAATTATTATAAGAAACTCTTT. Protein product: CATWTNYYKKLF.

The rearrangement joins TRGV3 to TRGJ1 or TRGJ2. The J gene was missing in TCRdb and was found by matching the end of the DNA to germline. The V gene end was trimmed by 6 bases and the J gene end by 8 bases; junction bases not matched to a gene: 4. The CDR3 length is 10 residues. The germline V gene encodes CDR1 VTNTFY and CDR2 YDVSTARD (reference sequence). CDR3 sequence (DNA): TGTGCCACCTGGCGTGATAAGAAACTCTTT. Its translation: CATWRDKKLF.

In this sample, this clone turned up a few times. The chain recombines TRGV3 with TRGJ1 or TRGJ2. CDR3 length equals 15 residues. Trimming cost V 0 bases and J 3 bases; bases outside gene matches: 8. Germline lookup yields CDR1 VTNTFY and CDR2 YDVSTARD (reference sequence). The CDR3 sequence: CATWDRGGVYYKKLF. The CDR3 nucleotides are TGTGCCACCTGGGACAGGGGAGGGGTTTATTATAAGAAACTCTTT.

The J gene is TRGJ1 or TRGJ2, the V gene TRGV4. TCRdb records no J gene; here it was assigned by comparing the DNA to germline. Looked up from germline, CDR1 is EGSTGY and CDR2 is YDSYTSSV. This CDR3 contains 13 residues. Trimming removed 4 bases from V and 6 bases from J; junction bases left unmatched: 9. The CDR3 region has the DNA TGTGCCACCTGGGACAGGTGCGCTTATAAGAAACTCTTT. Translating it yields CATWDRCAYKKLF.

This chain links TRGV5 with TRGJ1 or TRGJ2. The J gene was not available in TCRdb and was assigned here by matching the DNA to germline segments. The CDR3 sequence is 13 residues long. The germline V gene encodes CDR1 VINAFY and CDR2 YDVSNSKD. Trimming removed 0 bases from V and 9 bases from J; junction bases left unmatched: 8. The CDR3: CATWDRRVLKKLF. CDR3 coding DNA: TGTGCCACCTGGGACAGGCGGGTCCTTAAGAAACTCTTT.

J is TRGJ1 or TRGJ2 and V is TRGV2. Assignment of the J gene here rests on matching the DNA to germline, because TCRdb gives none. The germline V gene encodes CDR1 EGSNGY and CDR2 YDSYNSKV. There are 15 residues in the CDR3. V was clipped by 1 base and J by 3 bases; unmatched bases: 9. DNA of the CDR3: TGTGCCACCTGGGACGGTCCAGGTGGTTATTATAAGAAACTCTTT. It encodes CATWDGPGGYYKKLF.

This rearrangement joins TRGV9 to TRGJ1 or TRGJ2. Matching the DNA to germline supplied the J gene, which TCRdb does not give. Germline V CDR1 and CDR2: GITISATS, ISYDGTV (reference sequence). The CDR3 spans 11 residues. Germline trimming cut 6 bases from V and 5 bases from J; bases unmatched to any gene: 4. The chain's CDR3 is CALWSDYKKLF. The CDR3, as DNA: TGTGCCTTGTGGTCGGATTATAAGAAACTCTTT.

This chain joins TRGV9 and TRGJ1 or TRGJ2. Assignment of the J gene here rests on matching the DNA to germline, because TCRdb gives none. After removal of 11 bases from V and 0 bases from J, the junction contained 10 bases not matched to a gene. CDR3 length equals 13 residues. The germline gives CDR1 GITISATS, CDR2 ISYDGTV (reference sequence). The CDR3 is CASDSPNYYKKLF. CDR3 coding DNA: TGTGCCTCCGACTCCCCGAATTATTATAAGAAACTCTTT.

Note on this clone: Germline and junction disagree at one end, which may indicate a read error. The rearrangement links TRGV9 to TRGJ1 or TRGJ2. The CDR3 sequence is 11 residues long. From germline, CDR1 is GITISATS and CDR2 ISYDGTV (reference sequence). The CDR3 region has the DNA TGTGCCGGGTGGGAGGACGAAAACAAAATATTT. Its translation is CAGWEDENKIF.

The rearrangement uses TRGV9 and TRGJ1 or TRGJ2. Trimming at V came to 0 bases and at J to 3 bases, leaving 5 bases not matched to a gene. Germline loops: CDR1 GITISATS, CDR2 ISYDGTV (reference sequence). CDR3 size: 14 residues. For the CDR3, the DNA is TGTGCCTTGTGGGAGGTGCTGGGTTATTATAAGAAACTCTTT. Amino acids: CALWEVLGYYKKLF.

J is TRGJ1 or TRGJ2 and V is TRGV9. TCRdb does not report a J gene; here it was assigned by matching the DNA to germline references. There are 15 residues in the CDR3. Germline CDR1 and CDR2: GITISATS and ISYDGTV (reference sequence). The junction had 8 bases not matched to a gene; V was cut back by 3 bases and J by 0 bases. DNA for the CDR3: TGTGCCTTGTGGGAGCAACAAACGAATTATTATAAGAAACTCTTT. Translated: CALWEQQTNYYKKLF.

The rearrangement joins TRGV4 to TRGJ1 or TRGJ2. TCRdb is silent on the J gene; assignment here came from matching the DNA to germline. Per the germline V gene, CDR1 is EGSTGY and CDR2 is YDSYTSSV. The junction had 7 bases not matched to a gene; V was cut back by 2 bases and J by 6 bases. This CDR3 contains 13 residues. CDR3 in DNA: TGTGCCACCTGGGATGAGAGGAGTTATAAGAAACTCTTT. Translation: CATWDERSYKKLF.

This sequence joins TRGV4 and TRGJP2. The J gene, missing from TCRdb, was assigned here through DNA to germline matching. The CDR3 consists of 18 residues. The ends lost 0 bases at V and 1 base at J; junction bases unmatched: 11. Per germline, CDR1 EGSTGY and CDR2 YDSYTSSV. As DNA, the CDR3 is TGTGCCACCTGGGATGGGCCAGAGATAACTAGTAGTGATTGGATCAAGACGTTT. Its protein product is CATWDGPEITSSDWIKTF.

The rearrangement uses TRGV9 and TRGJP2. In germline, CDR1 is GITISATS, CDR2 ISYDGTV (reference sequence). The junction had 3 bases not matched to a gene; V was cut back by 0 bases and J by 8 bases. The CDR3 length is 13 residues. The CDR3 loop reads CALWEVRDWIKTF. CDR3 in DNA: TGTGCCTTGTGGGAGGTGCGGGATTGGATCAAGACGTTT.

The chain has TRGV3 and TRGJ1 or TRGJ2. TCRdb supplies no J gene; here it was assigned by aligning the nucleotide sequence to germline. The CDR3 is 13 amino acids. From germline, CDR1 is VTNTFY and CDR2 YDVSTARD (reference sequence). The V and J ends lost 2 bases and 3 bases, in that order; junction bases with no gene match: 4. For the CDR3, the DNA is TGTGCCACCTGGGACACACCTTATTATAAGAAACTCTTT. Translated, it gives CATWDTPYYKKLF.

Details on this clone: The identical CDR3 is also encoded by other nucleotide sequences in the sample. V is TRGV8 and J is TRGJ1 or TRGJ2. Here the J gene came from matching the DNA to germline, since TCRdb omits it. The V gene's germline CDR1 is VENAVY and CDR2 YDSYNSRV. CDR3 length equals 12 residues. Trimming removed 1 base from V and 7 bases from J; junction bases left unmatched: 4. DNA for the CDR3: TGTGCCACCTGGGATAGACGATATAAGAAACTCTTT. Amino acids: CATWDRRYKKLF.

The chain carries TRGV4 and TRGJ1 or TRGJ2. The germline V gene has CDR1 EGSTGY and CDR2 YDSYTSSV. Germline trimming cut 8 bases from V and 9 bases from J; bases unmatched to any gene: 19. This CDR3 has 14 amino acids. The CDR3 region is CATFPRADYSKKLF. The CDR3 DNA sequence: TGTGCCACCTTTCCCCGCGCGGATTACTCTAAGAAACTCTTT.

The chain uses TRGV8 and TRGJ1 or TRGJ2. J lost 3 bases, V lost 0 bases, and 11 bases had no gene match. Per germline, CDR1 VENAVY and CDR2 YDSYNSRV. There are 16 residues in the CDR3. The CDR3 DNA reads as TGTGCCACCTGGGATAGGCCGTTCAGATGTTATTATAAGAAACTCTTT. This codes for CATWDRPFRCYYKKLF.

This clone was detected a few times. The identical CDR3 is also encoded by other nucleotide sequences in the sample. The chain links TRGV9 to TRGJ1 or TRGJ2. CDR1 and CDR2 (germline): GITISATS, ISYDGTV (reference sequence). The ends lost 6 bases at V and 3 bases at J; junction bases unmatched: 2. The CDR3 runs to 11 residues. For the CDR3, the DNA is TGTGCCTTGTGGAGTTATTATAAGAAACTCTTT. Its translation is CALWSYYKKLF.

The J segment was not called; the V segment is TRGV9. The CDR3 totals 9 residues. Germline V gene sequence: CDR1 GITISATS, CDR2 ISYDGTV (reference sequence). Here the CDR3 DNA reads TGTGCCTTGTGGGAGGTCGTTGTCTTT. As protein: CALWEVVVF.